A selection of T cell receptor beta chains follows, all from one sample in a study of Ad26.COV2.S vaccination and SARS-CoV-2 variants. Clones were sequenced by immunoSEQ multiplex PCR, and TCRdb holds only the in-frame ones, with some missing. This table has over 400,000 clones, over 80% appearing once. This material consisted of peripheral blood, taken in a trial of Ad26.COV2.S vaccine versus placebo. These receptors all stem from a person aged 18-60 years who received the Ad26.COV2.S COVID-19 vaccine or a placebo. Both conserved end residues are part of each CDR3. D genes are given only for firm matches. The size field is filled for only some rows; it gives once, few, many or a size class.

CASSSKGQGVTEAFF	TGTGCCAGCAGTTCGAAGGGACAGGGGGTTACTGAAGCTTTCTTT	TRBV6-5	.	TRBD1	TRBJ1-1
CASSEGWGPTGELFF	TGTGCCAGCAGTGAAGGATGGGGGCCCACCGGGGAGCTGTTTTTT	TRBV6-1	.	.	TRBJ2-2
CASSVGTAGHGYTF	TGTGCCAGCAGCGTAGGGACCGCGGGTCATGGCTACACCTTC	TRBV9	.	.	TRBJ1-2
CASSFLGLAGALYNEQFF	TGTGCCAGCAGCTTCCTGGGACTAGCGGGGGCCCTTTACAATGAGCAGTTCTTC	TRBV5-4	.	TRBD2	TRBJ2-1
CASSQIGQGSGELFF	TGCGCCAGCAGCCAAATCGGACAGGGGAGTGGGGAGCTGTTTTTT	TRBV4-3	.	TRBD1	TRBJ2-2
CASSPRTGGEKLFF	TGTGCCAGCAGCCCGCGGACAGGAGGGGAAAAACTGTTTTTT	TRBV5-4	.	TRBD1	TRBJ1-4
CSAYTRYEQFF	TGCAGTGCTTATACTAGGTATGAGCAGTTCTTC	TRBV20-1	few	.	TRBJ2-1
CASQLGDTQYF	TGTGCCAGTCAACTGGGAGATACGCAGTATTTT	TRBV19	.	.	TRBJ2-3
CASSLADGLAGGIYNEQFF	TGTGCCAGCAGCTTAGCGGACGGGTTGGCGGGGGGAATCTACAATGAGCAGTTCTTC	TRBV7-2	.	TRBD2	TRBJ2-1
CASSFSDRVFSEAFF	TGTGCCAGCAGTTTTTCCGACAGGGTATTCTCTGAAGCTTTCTTT	TRBV28	.	TRBD1	TRBJ1-1
CASSLRRTATRRWYTGELFF	TGCGCCAGCAGCTTGCGCCGGACAGCTACAAGGCGGTGGTACACCGGGGAGCTGTTTTTT	TRBV5-1	.	.	TRBJ2-2
CASSYSRGSYEYEQYF	TGTGCCAGCAGTTACTCGCGGGGGAGCTACGAATACGAGCAGTACTTC	TRBV6-2/TRBV6-3	.	TRBD2	TRBJ2-7
CASTLTGVAKNIQYF	TGTGCCAGTACCCTTACCGGGGTAGCCAAAAACATTCAGTACTTC	TRBV19	.	.	TRBJ2-4
CASSLGLALTGGITDTQYF	TGTGCCAGCAGCTTAGGGTTGGCCTTAACAGGGGGGATAACAGATACGCAGTATTTT	TRBV7-2	.	TRBD1	TRBJ2-3
CASNPYRGSYNEQFF	TGTGCCAGCAACCCCTATAGAGGGTCCTACAATGAGCAGTTCTTC	TRBV21-1	.	.	TRBJ2-1
CAWRTDRTGEGYTF	TGTGCCTGGAGAACCGACAGGACCGGAGAAGGCTACACCTTC	TRBV30	.	.	TRBJ1-2
CASSRLFNEQFF	TGTGCCAGCAGCCGATTGTTTAATGAGCAGTTCTTC	TRBV6-2/TRBV6-3	.	.	TRBJ2-1
CSVDDFRGSRTDTQYF	TGCAGCGTTGATGATTTTCGGGGGTCGCGCACAGATACGCAGTATTTT	TRBV29-1	.	.	TRBJ2-3
CAWRFIGSDTQYF	TGTGCCTGGAGGTTTATTGGTTCAGATACGCAGTATTTT	TRBV30	.	.	TRBJ2-3
CASSPRRMVETQYF	TGTGCCAGCAGCCCCCGACGGATGGTTGAGACCCAGTACTTC	TRBV7-2	.	.	TRBJ2-5
CASSQSRRGLTNEKLFF	TGCGCCAGCAGCCAGTCAAGGAGGGGGCTGACTAATGAAAAACTGTTTTTT	TRBV4-3	.	TRBD1	TRBJ1-4
CASSGANNSPLHF	TGTGCCAGTTCCGGGGCCAATAATTCACCCCTCCACTTT	TRBV19	.	.	TRBJ1-6
CASSLVAVGETQYF	TGTGCCAGCAGCTTAGTGGCTGTGGGAGAGACCCAGTACTTC	TRBV7-9	.	.	TRBJ2-5
CASSVGLKMVETQYF	TGTGCCAGCAGCGTCGGGTTAAAGATGGTGGAGACCCAGTACTTC	TRBV9	.	.	TRBJ2-5
CASSLTGAEAFF	TGTGCCAGCAGCTTAACAGGGGCTGAAGCTTTCTTT	TRBV7-9	.	TRBD1	TRBJ1-1
CASRGGLAFKIFGTDTQYF	TGTGCCAGCAGGGGGGGACTAGCGTTTAAAATTTTCGGCACAGATACGCAGTATTTT	TRBV2	.	TRBD2	TRBJ2-3
CASSLLLFGTDTQYF	TGTGCCAGCAGCTTACTGCTGTTTGGCACAGATACGCAGTATTTT	TRBV7-2	.	.	TRBJ2-3
CASSFGGGGYNSPLHF	TGTGCCAGCAGCTTCGGGGGGGGAGGTTATAATTCACCCCTCCACTTT	TRBV5-4	.	.	TRBJ1-6